These 4 T cell receptor beta chains were sequenced from one sample in a study of cytomegalovirus exposure and HLA in healthy donors. The primer mix had 60 Vbeta and 13 Jbeta primers. The repertoire was sequenced with immunoSEQ multiplex PCR; TCRdb's copy has only in-frame clones and lacks some. The clone table shows 110,000 to 150,000 clones, with the ten largest holding 0.96%. Sequenced sample: PBMCs. These receptors were taken from a male donor in good health and CMV-seronegative.

This chain connects TRBV18 to TRBJ1-2, with 7 bases identical to TRBD1. Trimming cost V 1 base and J 0 bases; bases outside gene matches: 2. This CDR3 is 15 amino acids long. Germline V gives CDR1 KGHSH, CDR2 LQKENI. CDR3 residues: CASSPRDSPNYGYTF. As DNA, the CDR3 is TGTGCCAGCTCACCACGGGACAGCCCTAACTATGGCTACACCTTC.

The gene calls are TRBV6-4 and TRBJ1-1, with D unresolved. The CDR3 extends over 14 amino acids. The V end was cut by 3 bases, the J end by 0 bases, with 8 bases between. From germline, CDR1 is MRHNA and CDR2 SNTAGT. The DNA for the CDR3 is TGTGCCAGCAGTGAAGGCGCGGTGAACACTGAAGCTTTCTTT. This gives the protein CASSEGAVNTEAFF.

The J gene is TRBJ1-2, the V gene TRBV28, with TRBD1 matching 11 bases. The CDR3 is made up of 12 amino acids. V shed 7 bases, J shed 7 bases, and the junction held 2 bases outside the gene matches. Germline V gene lookup returns CDR1 MDHEN and CDR2 SYDVKM. The CDR3 bases are TGTGCCAGCAAGGGGACAGGGGGTGGCTACACCTTC. Its protein is CASKGTGGGYTF.

The chain employs TRBV14 and TRBJ1-4, with no clear D. The CDR3 has 12 amino acids. CDR1 and CDR2 from the germline V gene are SGHDN and FVKESK. Trimming left V 6 bases short and J 5 bases short, with 7 bases between. The CDR3, as DNA: TGTGCCAGCAGGCGACTGAATGAAAAACTGTTTTTT. Protein product: CASRRLNEKLFF.